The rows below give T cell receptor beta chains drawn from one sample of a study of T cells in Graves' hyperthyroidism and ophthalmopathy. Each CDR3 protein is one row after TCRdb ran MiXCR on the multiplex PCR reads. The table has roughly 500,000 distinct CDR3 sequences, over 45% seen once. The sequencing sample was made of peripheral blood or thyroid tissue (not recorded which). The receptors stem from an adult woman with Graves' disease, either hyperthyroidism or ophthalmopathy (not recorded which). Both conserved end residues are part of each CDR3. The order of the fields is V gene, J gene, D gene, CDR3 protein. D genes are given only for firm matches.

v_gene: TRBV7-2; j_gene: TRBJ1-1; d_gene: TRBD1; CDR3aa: CASSGTAGAEAFF
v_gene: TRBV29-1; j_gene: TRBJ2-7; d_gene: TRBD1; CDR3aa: CSGPGQGPNEQYF
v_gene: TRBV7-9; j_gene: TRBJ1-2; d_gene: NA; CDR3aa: CASRWDTYNGYTF
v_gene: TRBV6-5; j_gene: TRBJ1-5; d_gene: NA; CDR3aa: CASSPPGTDQPQHF
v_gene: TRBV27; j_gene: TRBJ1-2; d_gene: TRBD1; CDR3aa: CASSKQGAYGYTF
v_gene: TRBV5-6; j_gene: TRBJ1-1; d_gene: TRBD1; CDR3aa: CASSLWAGGTEAFF
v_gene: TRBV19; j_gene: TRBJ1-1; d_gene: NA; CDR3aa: CASSIGPLEAFF
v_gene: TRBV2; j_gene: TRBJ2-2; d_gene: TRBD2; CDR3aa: CASWRGGSGTGELFF
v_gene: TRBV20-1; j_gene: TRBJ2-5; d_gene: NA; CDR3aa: CSVKLGRVGRQETQYF
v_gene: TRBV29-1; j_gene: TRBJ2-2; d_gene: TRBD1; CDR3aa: CSVIRDSGTGELFF
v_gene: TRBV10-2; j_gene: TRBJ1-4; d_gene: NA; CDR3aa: CASTAGYEKLFF
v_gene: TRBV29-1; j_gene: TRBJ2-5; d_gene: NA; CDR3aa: CSVEEYQTQYF
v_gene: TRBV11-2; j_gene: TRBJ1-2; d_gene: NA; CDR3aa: CASSSGQDGPF
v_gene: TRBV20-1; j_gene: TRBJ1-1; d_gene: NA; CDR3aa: CSASGQMNTEAFF
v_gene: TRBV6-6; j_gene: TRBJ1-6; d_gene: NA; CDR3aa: CASSLQNSPLHF
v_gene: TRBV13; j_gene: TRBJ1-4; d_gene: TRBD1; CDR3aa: CAGSSRTGGDEKLFF
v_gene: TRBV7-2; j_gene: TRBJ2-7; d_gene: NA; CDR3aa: CASRQTTFGDYEQYF
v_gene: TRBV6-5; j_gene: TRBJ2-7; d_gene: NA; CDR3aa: CAIGGALRDEQYF
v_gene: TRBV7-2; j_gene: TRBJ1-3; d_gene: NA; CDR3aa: CASSLGGRAYTIYF
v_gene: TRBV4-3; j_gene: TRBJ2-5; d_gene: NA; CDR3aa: CASSQDYRKETQYF
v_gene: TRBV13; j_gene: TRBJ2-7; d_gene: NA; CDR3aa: CASSLGLPAGTRLYEQYF
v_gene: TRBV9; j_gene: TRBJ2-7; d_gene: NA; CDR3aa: CASSVDMGEQYF
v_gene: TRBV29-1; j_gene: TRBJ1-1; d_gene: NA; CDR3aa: CSVEGGTYNTEAFF
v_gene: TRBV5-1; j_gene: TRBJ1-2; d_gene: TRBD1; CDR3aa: CASTHGTGSYGYTF
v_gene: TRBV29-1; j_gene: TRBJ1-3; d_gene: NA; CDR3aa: CSVEEFGNTIYF
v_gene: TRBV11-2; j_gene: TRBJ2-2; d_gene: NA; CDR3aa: CASSKRGTLTGELFF
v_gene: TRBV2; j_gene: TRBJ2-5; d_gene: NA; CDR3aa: CASSAGHSGETQYF
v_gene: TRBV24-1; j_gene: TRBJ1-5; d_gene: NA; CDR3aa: CATSDSGTGGHQPQHF
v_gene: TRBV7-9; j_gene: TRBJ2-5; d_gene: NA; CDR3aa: CASSDTGGQETQYF
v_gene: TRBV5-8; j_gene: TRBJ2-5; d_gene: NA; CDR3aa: CASSLALDSRGETQYF
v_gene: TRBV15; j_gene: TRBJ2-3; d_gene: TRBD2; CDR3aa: CATSRLAGVADTQYF
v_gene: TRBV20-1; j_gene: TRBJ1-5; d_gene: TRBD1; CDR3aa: CSALRQGSNQPQHF
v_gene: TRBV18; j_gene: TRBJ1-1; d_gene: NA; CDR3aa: CASSPTGEEAFF
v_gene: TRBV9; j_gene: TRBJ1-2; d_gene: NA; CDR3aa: CASSVGENERYGYTF
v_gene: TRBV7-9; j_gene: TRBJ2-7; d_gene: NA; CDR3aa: CASSLSARYEQYF
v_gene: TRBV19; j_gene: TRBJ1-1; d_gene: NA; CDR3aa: CASSIERSEAFF
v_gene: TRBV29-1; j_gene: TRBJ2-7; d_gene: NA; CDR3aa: CSVEGAEYEQYF
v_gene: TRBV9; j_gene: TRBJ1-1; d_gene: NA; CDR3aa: CASSASRAGGTEAFF
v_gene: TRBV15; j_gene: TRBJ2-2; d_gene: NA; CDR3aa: CATSRGSSTGELFF
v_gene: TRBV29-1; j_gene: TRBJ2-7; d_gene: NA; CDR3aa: CSVEGQGDYEQYF
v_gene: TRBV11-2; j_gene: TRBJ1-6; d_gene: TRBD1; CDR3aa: CASSPVTGGNSPLHF
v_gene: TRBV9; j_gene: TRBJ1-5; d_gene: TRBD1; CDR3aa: CASSVEGASNQPQHF
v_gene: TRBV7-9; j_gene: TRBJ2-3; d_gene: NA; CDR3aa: CASSGLWTSTDTQYF
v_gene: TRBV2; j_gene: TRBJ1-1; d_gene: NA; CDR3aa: CASSESMSRGDRSTEAFF
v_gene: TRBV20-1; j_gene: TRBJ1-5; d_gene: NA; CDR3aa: CSARAQVRQPQHF
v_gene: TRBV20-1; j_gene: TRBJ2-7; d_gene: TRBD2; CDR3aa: CSARVGPSGRMGEQYF
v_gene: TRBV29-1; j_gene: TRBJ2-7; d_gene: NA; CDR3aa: CSVASSYEQYF
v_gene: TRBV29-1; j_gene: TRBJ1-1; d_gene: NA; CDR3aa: CSAKTVNTEAFF
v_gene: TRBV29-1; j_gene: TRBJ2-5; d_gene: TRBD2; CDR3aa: CSAGGAGRLQETQYF
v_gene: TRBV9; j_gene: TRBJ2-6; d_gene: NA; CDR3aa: CASSVWDEGGSGANVLTF